Sequencing of this T cell receptor (beta chain) was carried out in a study of naive and memory T cell subsets. Findings and caveats of the study: TCR transcript changes with activation or differentiation may affect this RNA method.

This clonotype was seen more than once but under ten times. Its target is unknown. Amplification of ligated cDNA took four PCR rounds with SP2 and nested alpha and beta constant primers. Blood and skin TCR RNA was reverse transcribed with alpha and beta constant primers. TCRdb reprocessed the 5' RACE reads via MiXCR and lists one record per CDR3 protein. The top ten clones hold over 7.5% of a sample with 55,000 to 70,000 distinct CDR3 sequences, 5.5% to 8.5% of them seen once. A UMI-containing oligonucleotide was joined by 3' ligation to the TCR cDNA template. Adult healthy volunteers gave 2.5 ml peripheral blood for whole-blood RNA. Input was about 1 to 1,100 ng of DNase-treated total RNA without cell sorting. The TCR sequence derives from a male donor in good health.

The CDR3 protein is CASSRGAGTEAFF. The CDR3 coding sequence is TGTGCCAGCAGTAGGGGGGCGGGCACTGAAGCTTTCTTT. The rearrangement links TRBV6-5 to TRBJ1-1; TRBD1 might be the D (6 bases). V was cut by 5 bases and J by 4 bases, with 11 bases left in between. Per germline, CDR1 MNHEY and CDR2 SVGAGI. The length of the CDR3 is 13 residues.